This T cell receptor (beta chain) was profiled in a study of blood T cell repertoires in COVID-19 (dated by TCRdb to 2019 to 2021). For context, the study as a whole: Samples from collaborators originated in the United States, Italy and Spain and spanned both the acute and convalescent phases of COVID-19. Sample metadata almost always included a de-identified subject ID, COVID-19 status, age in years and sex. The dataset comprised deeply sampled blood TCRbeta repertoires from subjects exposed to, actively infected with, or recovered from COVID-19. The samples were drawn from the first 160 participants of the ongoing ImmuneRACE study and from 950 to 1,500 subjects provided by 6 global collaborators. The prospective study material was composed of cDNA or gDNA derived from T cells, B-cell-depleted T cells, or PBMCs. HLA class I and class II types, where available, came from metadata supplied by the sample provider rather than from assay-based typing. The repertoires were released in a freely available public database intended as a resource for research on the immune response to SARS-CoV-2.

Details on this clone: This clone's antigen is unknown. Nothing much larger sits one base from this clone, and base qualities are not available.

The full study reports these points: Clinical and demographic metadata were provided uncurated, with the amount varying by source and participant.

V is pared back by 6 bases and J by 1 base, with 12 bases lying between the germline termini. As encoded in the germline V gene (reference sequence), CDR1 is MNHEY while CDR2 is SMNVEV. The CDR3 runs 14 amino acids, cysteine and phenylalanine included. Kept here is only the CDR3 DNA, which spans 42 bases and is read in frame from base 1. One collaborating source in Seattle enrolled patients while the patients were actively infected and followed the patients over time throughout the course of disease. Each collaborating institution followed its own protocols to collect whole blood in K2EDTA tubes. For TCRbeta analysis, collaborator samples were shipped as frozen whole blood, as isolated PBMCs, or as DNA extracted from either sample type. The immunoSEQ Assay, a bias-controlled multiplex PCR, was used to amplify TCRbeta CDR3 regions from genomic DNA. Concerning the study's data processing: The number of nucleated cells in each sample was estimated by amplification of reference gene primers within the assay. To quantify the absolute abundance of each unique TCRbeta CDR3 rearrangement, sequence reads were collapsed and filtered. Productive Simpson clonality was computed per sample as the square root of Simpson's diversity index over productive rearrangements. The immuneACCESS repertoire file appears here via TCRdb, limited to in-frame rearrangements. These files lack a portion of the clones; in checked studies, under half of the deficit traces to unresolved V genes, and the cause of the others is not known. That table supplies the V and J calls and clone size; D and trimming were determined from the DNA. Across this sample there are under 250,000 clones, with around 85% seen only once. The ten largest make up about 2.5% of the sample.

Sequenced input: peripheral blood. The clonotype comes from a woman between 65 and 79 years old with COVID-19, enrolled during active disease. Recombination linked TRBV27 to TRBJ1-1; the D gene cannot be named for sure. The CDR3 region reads CASSSLHRNTEAFF. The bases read TGTGCCAGCAGCTCCCTCCACAGGAACACTGAAGCTTTCTTT.